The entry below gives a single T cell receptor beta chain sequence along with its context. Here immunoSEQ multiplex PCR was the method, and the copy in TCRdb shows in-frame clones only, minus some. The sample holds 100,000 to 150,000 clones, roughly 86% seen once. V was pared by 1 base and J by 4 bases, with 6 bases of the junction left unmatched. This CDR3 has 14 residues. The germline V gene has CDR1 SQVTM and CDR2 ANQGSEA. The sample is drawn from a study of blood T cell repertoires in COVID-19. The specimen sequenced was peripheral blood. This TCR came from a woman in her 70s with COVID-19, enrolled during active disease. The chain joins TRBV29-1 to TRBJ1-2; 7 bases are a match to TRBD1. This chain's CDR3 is CSVEGDSDLYGYTF. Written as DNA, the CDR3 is TGCAGCGTTGAAGGGGACAGCGACCTCTATGGCTACACCTTC.